The T cell receptor (beta chain) under discussion was sequenced for a study of cytomegalovirus exposure and HLA in healthy donors. CDR3 size: 14 residues. V shed 5 bases and J 6 bases; nucleotides not matched to a gene: 8. CDR1 is MNHEY and CDR2 is SVGAGI in the germline V gene. Profiled with immunoSEQ multiplex PCR; TCRdb holds only in-frame clones, not every one. The sample has about 200,000 clones, roughly 82% seen once. Study observations and caveats: Cytomegalovirus association was assigned to over 150 TCR beta chains. Researchers reported that a few CMV-associated chains were confirmed in vitro as CMV antigen-specific. Within the approximately 110 validation repertoires, first-cohort TCR clusters tended to co-occur, according to a later analysis.

As regards this clone: The antigen is unknown.

From the roughly 120-subject validation cohort, which was separate from the roughly 700-subject first cohort, the donors were drawn. Material for sequencing was PBMCs. V is TRBV6-5 and J is TRBJ2-7; 9 bases fit TRBD1. This TCR derives from a woman aged 30 to 39 in good health and CMV-seropositive. The CDR3 sequence is CASSPGQGSGEQYF. The CDR3 DNA reads TGTGCCAGCAGTCCAGGACAGGGGTCCGGCGAGCAGTACTTC.